The text below deals with one TCR beta chain. What it binds is not known. This entry belongs to a study of response to subunit inactivated influenza vaccine. General observations from the study: Each seasonal influenza vaccination recruits few new T cells, the authors suggested.

TCRdb fed the RT-PCR reads into MiXCR, producing one record per CDR3 protein. This sample yields roughly 700,000 distinct CDR3 sequences, of which about 15% are seen a single time; around 10% belongs to the top ten. Between the trimmed V and J ends, which lost 2 bases and 9 bases, there was a span of 14 bases. Germline V gene sequence: CDR1 SQVTM, CDR2 ANQGSEA. CDR3 length equals 13 residues. The TCR comes from a man aged 50 to 59 who received an inactivated influenza vaccine. This chain connects TRBV29-1 to TRBJ2-1; D ambiguous. The sequencing used PBMCs from blood, collected about 11 days after vaccination. CDR3 in DNA: TGCAGCGTTGAATGGGGTGGCCGTGGTGAGCAGTTCTTC. This translates into CSVEWGGRGEQFF.